Below, 29 T cell receptor beta chains from the same sample are listed, as sequenced in a study of T cell responses to AZD1222 COVID-19 vaccine. This table comes from immunoSEQ multiplex PCR, and its TCRdb copy is limited to in-frame clones, with some not included. The sample holds about 100,000 clones, roughly 87% seen once. Sequenced material: peripheral blood, taken on day 0 of MenACWY control vaccination. The receptors come from an adult in good health.

The chain carries TRBV5-1 and TRBJ2-2; 9 bases line up with TRBD2. The V segment lost 4 bases and the J segment 0 bases; nucleotides outside the gene matches: 4. The CDR3 extends over 16 amino acids. CDR1 is SGHRS, CDR2 YFSETQ, per germline. The CDR3: CASSPRLAANTGELFF. DNA for the CDR3: TGCGCCAGCAGCCCCCGACTAGCGGCGAACACCGGGGAGCTGTTTTTT.

The V gene is TRBV3-1 (or the pseudogene TRBV3-2), the J gene TRBJ2-2; 13 bases are shared with TRBD2. Germline V gene lookup returns CDR1 LGHDT and CDR2 YNNKEL (reference sequence). Unmatched junction bases numbered 1, after V lost 2 bases and J lost 4 bases. This CDR3 is built from 16 residues. CDR3 sequence (DNA): TGTGCCAGCAGCCAAACTAGCGGGGGGGTCACCGGGGAGCTGTTTTTT. Translating it yields CASSQTSGGVTGELFF.

The V and J genes are TRBV2 and TRBJ2-7, with D possibly TRBD1 on 6 matching bases. The germline V gene encodes CDR1 SNHLY and CDR2 FYNNEI. V was trimmed by 5 bases and J by 2 bases, leaving 13 bases between them. The CDR3 has 14 residues. In DNA, the CDR3 is TGTGCCAGCAGTAACTCAGGGGAAGCCTACGAGCAGTACTTC. Its protein product is CASSNSGEAYEQYF. Looking up the rest from reference TRBV2 and TRBJ2-7 gives the full variable domain: EPEVTQTPSHQVTQMGQEVILRCVPISNHLYFYWYRQILGQKVEFLVSFYNNEISEKSEIFDDQFSVERPDGSNFTLKIRSTKLEDSAMYFCASSNSGEAYEQYFGPGTRLTVT.

The chain uses TRBV3-1 (or the pseudogene TRBV3-2) and TRBJ2-1; 14 nucleotides line up with TRBD2. Per germline, CDR1 LGHDT and CDR2 YNNKEL (reference sequence). Trimming at V came to 4 bases and at J to 3 bases, leaving 8 bases not matched to a gene. This CDR3 spans 18 amino acids. CDR3 residues: CASSPGLAGGPIYNEQFF. DNA of the CDR3: TGTGCCAGCAGCCCCGGACTAGCGGGGGGCCCTATCTACAATGAGCAGTTCTTC.

J is TRBJ2-1 and V is TRBV29-1; tentative D call: TRBD1 (6 bases). The CDR3 is made up of 9 amino acids. Deletions cut 6 bases from V and 10 bases from J, with 7 bases between. Germline lookup yields CDR1 SQVTM and CDR2 ANQGSEA. CDR3 residues: CSVGTEQFF. CDR3 nucleotides: TGCAGCGTAGGGACAGAGCAGTTCTTC.

The gene calls are TRBV7-9 and TRBJ1-2; perhaps TRBD1 as D (5 bases). The V and J ends lost 1 base and 8 bases respectively, with 11 bases between them. Per the germline V gene, CDR1 is SEHNR and CDR2 is FQNEAQ (reference sequence). The CDR3 sequence is 13 residues long. The CDR3 is CASSLEQGGGYTF. The CDR3 bases are TGTGCCAGCAGCTTAGAGCAGGGCGGAGGCTACACCTTC. The full variable domain, completed using reference TRBV7-9 and TRBJ1-2, is DTGVSQNPRHKITKRGQNVTFRCDPISEHNRLYWYRQTLGQGPEFLTYFQNEAQLEKSRLLSDRFSAERPKGSFSTLEIQRTEQGDSAMYLCASSLEQGGGYTFGSGTRLTVV.

The chain has TRBV6-5 and TRBJ2-7, with 10 bases matching TRBD1. This CDR3 is 16 amino acids long. Germline-derived CDR1 and CDR2 are MNHEY and SVGAGI. V lost 4 bases, J lost 0 bases, and 6 bases stayed unmatched. Here the CDR3 reads CASSSEGQGSSYEQYF. Here the CDR3 DNA reads TGTGCCAGCAGTTCCGAGGGACAGGGGAGCTCCTACGAGCAGTACTTC.

The gene calls are TRBV7-8 and TRBJ1-5; D not resolved. V was cut by 0 bases and J by 0 bases, with 6 bases left in between. In germline, CDR1 is SGHVS, CDR2 FQNEAQ. The CDR3 spans 15 residues. Written as DNA, the CDR3 is TGTGCCAGCAGCTTAGCGCGGGTTAGCAATCAGCCCCAGCATTTT. Residues: CASSLARVSNQPQHF.

V gene TRBV19 combines with J gene TRBJ1-5, with 9 bases identical to TRBD1. CDR1 is LNHDA and CDR2 is SQIVND in the germline V gene (reference sequence). V trimming: 6 bases; J trimming: 9 bases; junction bases outside the gene matches: 9. There are 14 residues in the CDR3. CDR3 nucleotide sequence: TGTGCCAGTAGGGGACAGGGAGTAGGACGGCCCCAGCATTTT. Amino acid sequence: CASRGQGVGRPQHF.

CDR3 coding DNA: TGTGCCAGCAGCGGGGACAGGGCTTATTCCTACGAGCAGTACTTC. Translation gives CASSGDRAYSYEQYF. This rearrangement joins TRBV2 to TRBJ2-7; 9 bases match TRBD1. With 6 bases clipped from V and 1 base from J, the junction kept 7 bases outside the gene matches. CDR1 is SNHLY, CDR2 FYNNEI, per germline. The CDR3 consists of 15 residues.

V usage is TRBV2 and J usage is TRBJ1-4; D possibly corresponds to TRBD1 (5 bases). The germline V and J ends were trimmed by 6 bases and 7 bases, with 18 bases remaining between them. The length of the CDR3 is 15 residues. Looked up from germline, CDR1 is SNHLY and CDR2 is FYNNEI. The CDR3, as DNA: TGTGCCAGCAGCAAGGCAGGGCCATTAAGTGAAAAACTGTTTTTT. Protein: CASSKAGPLSEKLFF.

For this clone: A junction boundary mismatches the germline segment, possibly from a read error. The chain is built from TRBV5-6 and TRBJ2-7; D is ambiguous. This CDR3 is built from 11 residues. The germline V gene encodes CDR1 SGHDT and CDR2 YYEEEE. The CDR3 loop reads CASGTGLPTHF. The DNA for the CDR3 is TGTGCCAGCGGAACCGGGCTACCCACCCACTTC.

V usage is TRBV6-5 and J usage is TRBJ2-3; D is unclear. The V gene lost 0 bases and the J gene lost 0 bases, with 10 bases spanning the gap. The CDR3 runs 16 residues. Per the germline V gene, CDR1 is MNHEY and CDR2 is SVGAGI. CDR3 residues: CASSYSRRPSTDTQYF. The CDR3 coding sequence is TGTGCCAGCAGTTACTCGAGGCGGCCTAGCACAGATACGCAGTATTTT.

The chain has TRBV28 and TRBJ2-2; D is unclear. The CDR3 is made up of 13 amino acids. CDR1 is MDHEN and CDR2 is SYDVKM in the germline V gene. Trimming left V 1 base short and J 2 bases short, with 2 bases between. The CDR3 sequence: CASSLLNTGELFF. Written as DNA, the CDR3 is TGTGCCAGCAGTTTATTAAACACCGGGGAGCTGTTTTTT. Complete variable domain (other parts from reference TRBV28 and TRBJ2-2): DVKVTQSSRYLVKRTGEKVFLECVQDMDHENMFWYRQDPGLGLRLIYFSYDVKMKEKGDIPEGYSVSREKKERFSLILESASTNQTSMYLCASSLLNTGELFFGEGSRLTVL.

This clone was seen a single time. V and J are TRBV7-9 and TRBJ2-1, with a weak D call TRBD2 (5 bases). This CDR3 has 16 amino acids. Trimming removed 3 bases from V and 3 bases from J, with 15 bases in between. Germline V lookup: CDR1 SEHNR, CDR2 FQNEAQ (reference sequence). CDR3 amino acids: CASSFSPRRGYNEQFF. The DNA for the CDR3 is TGTGCCAGCAGCTTTAGCCCGCGACGGGGCTACAATGAGCAGTTCTTC.

The chain is built from TRBV9 and TRBJ1-5; 8 nucleotides match TRBD1. CDR1 is SGDLS, CDR2 YYNGEE, per germline. This CDR3 is 17 amino acids long. V shed 4 bases and J 4 bases; nucleotides not matched to a gene: 13. CDR3 sequence reads: CASSPQGGGWRNQPQHF. The CDR3 DNA reads TGTGCCAGCAGCCCACAGGGGGGGGGATGGAGGAATCAGCCCCAGCATTTT.

The chain links TRBV5-4 to TRBJ1-1; 8 positions match TRBD1. The length of the CDR3 is 13 residues. In germline, CDR1 is SGHNT, CDR2 YYREEE (reference sequence). Trimming took 3 bases from V and 11 from J; bases not matched to a gene: 9. This CDR3 is CASSSDRESVAFF. CDR3 coding DNA: TGTGCCAGCAGCTCGGACAGGGAGTCAGTCGCTTTCTTT. The full variable domain, its missing parts supplied by reference TRBV5-4 and TRBJ1-1, is ETGVTQSPTHLIKTRGQQVTLRCSSQSGHNTVSWYQQALGQGPQFIFQYYREEENGRGNFPPRFSGLQFPNYSSELNVNALELDDSALYLCASSSDRESVAFFGQGTRLTVV.

The chain combines TRBV18 with TRBJ2-2; tentatively, D is TRBD1 (6 bases). V lost 4 bases and J lost 5, with 17 bases in between. Per the germline V gene, CDR1 is KGHSH and CDR2 is LQKENI. The CDR3 extends over 16 amino acids. CDR3 coding DNA: TGTGCCAGCTCACTACGAGACAGGCGCACGACCGGGGAGCTGTTTTTT. Translated: CASSLRDRRTTGELFF.

The rearrangement links TRBV24-1 to TRBJ2-1; unclear D gene. CDR1 KGHDR and CDR2 SFDVKD come from the germline V gene. The germline V and J ends were trimmed by 5 bases and 4 bases, with 5 bases remaining between them. The CDR3 extends over 12 amino acids. In DNA form, the CDR3 reads TGTGCCACCAGTGGAAAGTACAATGAGCAGTTCTTC. It is translated as CATSGKYNEQFF.

This clone was seen a single time. This chain uses TRBV7-3 with TRBJ2-1; D is perhaps TRBD1 or TRBD2 (6 bases each). Germline CDR1 and CDR2: SGHTA and FQGTGA. The V gene lost 2 bases and the J gene lost 1 base, with 21 bases spanning the gap. The CDR3 loop spans 19 amino acids. The CDR3 region is CASSLFIPRGSGSYNEQFF. In nucleotides, the CDR3 is TGTGCCAGCAGCTTATTCATCCCCAGGGGCAGCGGGTCCTACAATGAGCAGTTCTTC.

V usage is TRBV7-3 and J usage is TRBJ1-1; D is unclear. Germline V gene data show CDR1 as SGHTA and CDR2 as FQGTGA. Trimming shortened V by 4 bases and J by 1 base, and 7 bases separated the two germline ends. The CDR3 is 13 amino acids. The CDR3 here is CASSSVTNTEAFF. CDR3 nucleotide sequence: TGTGCCAGCAGCTCTGTGACGAACACTGAAGCTTTCTTT.

The chain couples TRBV7-8 to TRBJ2-1, with TRBD2 matching over 7 bases. The J segment lost 2 bases and the V segment lost 2 bases, leaving 3 bases of the junction unmatched. This CDR3 has 15 residues. CDR1 is SGHVS, CDR2 FQNEAQ, per germline. CDR3 in amino acids: CASSLPGGPYNEQFF. CDR3 bases: TGTGCCAGCAGCTTACCGGGGGGACCCTACAATGAGCAGTTCTTC.

The chain couples TRBV24-1 to TRBJ1-2; 10 bases are shared with TRBD1. V was clipped by 3 bases and J by 4 bases; unmatched bases: 13. This CDR3 has 18 residues. Germline V lookup: CDR1 KGHDR, CDR2 SFDVKD. CDR3 residues: CATSDPRDRGLYSYGYTF. CDR3 DNA: TGTGCCACCAGTGATCCCCGGGACAGGGGCCTTTATAGCTATGGCTACACCTTC.

This chain joins TRBV15 and TRBJ1-1, with D uncertain. In germline, CDR1 is LNHNV, CDR2 YYDKDF (reference sequence). The V gene lost 0 bases and the J gene lost 5 bases, with 10 bases spanning the gap. The CDR3 loop spans 14 amino acids. In DNA form, the CDR3 reads TGTGCCACCAGCAGAGAGTGGCGCGAAACTGAAGCTTTCTTT. It translates to CATSREWRETEAFF.

This clone occurred once. The J gene is TRBJ1-2, the V gene TRBV2, with D possibly matching TRBD1 (5 bases). Germline V gene sequence: CDR1 SNHLY, CDR2 FYNNEI. V shed 6 bases and J shed 4 bases, with 18 bases lying between them. This CDR3 is built from 15 residues. The CDR3 here is CASSASEGLGYGYTF. The CDR3 DNA reads TGTGCCAGCAGCGCATCTGAGGGGCTTGGCTATGGCTACACCTTC.

The chain has TRBV5-4 and TRBJ1-1; possibly TRBD1 for D (5 bases). The CDR3 is made up of 16 amino acids. Germline V gene lookup returns CDR1 SGHNT and CDR2 YYREEE (reference sequence). Deletions cut 4 bases from V and 2 bases from J, with 18 bases between. CDR3 nucleotides: TGTGCCAGCAGCCCTGGGGCCTCAGACCTTAACACTGAAGCTTTCTTT. Residues: CASSPGASDLNTEAFF.

Written as DNA, the CDR3 is TGTGCCAGCAGCTCTCCCGTGTTAGGACCTTCTAATGAAAAACTGTTTTTT. Translated: CASSSPVLGPSNEKLFF. The chain combines TRBV7-9 with TRBJ1-4, with D unresolved. Trimming took 4 bases from V and 3 from J, leaving 18 bases between them. CDR3 length: 17 amino acids. Germline CDR1 reads SEHNR; CDR2 reads FQNEAQ (reference sequence).

The chain links TRBV7-3 to TRBJ2-3; weak D call: TRBD2 (6 bases). The V end was cut by 1 base, the J end by 0 bases, with 20 bases between. This CDR3 has 19 amino acids. The germline CDR1 and CDR2 sequences are SGHTA and FQGTGA. Here the CDR3 DNA reads TGTGCCAGCAGCTTAAGGATTGCGGCTAGCGCAACTAGCACAGATACGCAGTATTTT. Translated: CASSLRIAASATSTDTQYF.

This clone was observed a few times. The chain employs TRBV27 and TRBJ2-7; D perhaps matches TRBD1 (5 bases). CDR3 size: 14 residues. Germline V lookup: CDR1 MNHEY, CDR2 SMNVEV (reference sequence). Trimming pared 5 bases from V and 5 bases from J, leaving 16 bases between. The CDR3 is CASSTQGVVHEQYF. CDR3 in DNA: TGTGCCAGCAGTACGCAGGGTGTCGTCCACGAGCAGTACTTC.